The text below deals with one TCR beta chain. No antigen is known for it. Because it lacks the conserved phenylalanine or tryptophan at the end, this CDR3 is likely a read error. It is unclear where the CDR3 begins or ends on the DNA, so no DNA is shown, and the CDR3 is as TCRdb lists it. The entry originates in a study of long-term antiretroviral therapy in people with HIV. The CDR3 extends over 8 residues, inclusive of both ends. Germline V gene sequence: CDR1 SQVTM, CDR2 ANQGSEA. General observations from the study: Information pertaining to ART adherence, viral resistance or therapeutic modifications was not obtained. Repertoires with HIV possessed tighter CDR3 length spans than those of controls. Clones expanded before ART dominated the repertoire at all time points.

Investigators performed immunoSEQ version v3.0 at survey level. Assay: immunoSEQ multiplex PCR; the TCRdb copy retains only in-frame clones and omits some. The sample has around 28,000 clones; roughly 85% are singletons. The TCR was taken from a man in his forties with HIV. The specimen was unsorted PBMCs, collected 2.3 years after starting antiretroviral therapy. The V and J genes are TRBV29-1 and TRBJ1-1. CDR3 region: CSVDAGGV.